The clone carrying this TCR beta chain was counted between two and nine times. This entry is derived from a study of response to subunit inactivated influenza vaccine. Germline CDR1 and CDR2: ENHRY and SYGVKD. This CDR3 spans 14 amino acids. V was clipped by 6 bases and J by 1 base; unmatched bases: 5. From the RT-PCR reads, TCRdb called clonotypes with MiXCR, one entry per CDR3 protein. Of just under 550,000 distinct CDR3 sequences listed, roughly 25% are singletons. This sample also appeared in a second study, on T cells expressing NK-cell markers. That investigation notes: As the method of synthesis, 5'RACE template switching with UMIs yielded TCR beta cDNA.

Sequences were derived from CD4+ T cells sorted from PBMCs, sampled less than 13 days after vaccination. This rearrangement joins TRBV10-3 to TRBJ2-5, with 7 bases matching TRBD2. The sequence came from a man aged 45-65 years who received an inactivated influenza vaccine. CDR3 amino acids: CAIRSGTGQETQYF. Written as DNA, the CDR3 is TGTGCCATCAGGAGCGGGACGGGCCAAGAGACCCAGTACTTC.